What follows is one T cell receptor beta chain and its context. Its antigen is as yet unknown. This entry is derived from a study of identical twins. TCRdb redid the calling of the 5' RACE reads with MiXCR, one entry per CDR3 protein. In the table there are 450,000 or so distinct CDR3 sequences, around an eighth of which are singletons. Study-wide results and limits: Researchers reported excess low generation probability among twin-shared out-of-frame alpha sequences. Recombination models fit unrelated individuals' TCR alpha sharing but underestimated twins'. Cord blood beta clonotypes that were abundant carried fewer insertions, and memory repertoires showed no such trend.

The sample also formed part of further work on yellow fever vaccine responses in identical twins.

The sequencing input was CD4+ T cells sorted from blood. This TCR was sampled from a woman in her late teens or twenties in good health.

Here the CDR3 reads CASSLWGISGNTIYF. The CDR3, as DNA: TGTGCCAGCAGTTTATGGGGGATCTCTGGAAACACCATATATTTT. The chain joins TRBV12-3 or TRBV12-4 to TRBJ1-3, with D perhaps matching TRBD1 (5 bases). The CDR3 totals 15 residues. V was shortened by 2 bases and J by 0 bases, with 8 bases between the two germline ends.